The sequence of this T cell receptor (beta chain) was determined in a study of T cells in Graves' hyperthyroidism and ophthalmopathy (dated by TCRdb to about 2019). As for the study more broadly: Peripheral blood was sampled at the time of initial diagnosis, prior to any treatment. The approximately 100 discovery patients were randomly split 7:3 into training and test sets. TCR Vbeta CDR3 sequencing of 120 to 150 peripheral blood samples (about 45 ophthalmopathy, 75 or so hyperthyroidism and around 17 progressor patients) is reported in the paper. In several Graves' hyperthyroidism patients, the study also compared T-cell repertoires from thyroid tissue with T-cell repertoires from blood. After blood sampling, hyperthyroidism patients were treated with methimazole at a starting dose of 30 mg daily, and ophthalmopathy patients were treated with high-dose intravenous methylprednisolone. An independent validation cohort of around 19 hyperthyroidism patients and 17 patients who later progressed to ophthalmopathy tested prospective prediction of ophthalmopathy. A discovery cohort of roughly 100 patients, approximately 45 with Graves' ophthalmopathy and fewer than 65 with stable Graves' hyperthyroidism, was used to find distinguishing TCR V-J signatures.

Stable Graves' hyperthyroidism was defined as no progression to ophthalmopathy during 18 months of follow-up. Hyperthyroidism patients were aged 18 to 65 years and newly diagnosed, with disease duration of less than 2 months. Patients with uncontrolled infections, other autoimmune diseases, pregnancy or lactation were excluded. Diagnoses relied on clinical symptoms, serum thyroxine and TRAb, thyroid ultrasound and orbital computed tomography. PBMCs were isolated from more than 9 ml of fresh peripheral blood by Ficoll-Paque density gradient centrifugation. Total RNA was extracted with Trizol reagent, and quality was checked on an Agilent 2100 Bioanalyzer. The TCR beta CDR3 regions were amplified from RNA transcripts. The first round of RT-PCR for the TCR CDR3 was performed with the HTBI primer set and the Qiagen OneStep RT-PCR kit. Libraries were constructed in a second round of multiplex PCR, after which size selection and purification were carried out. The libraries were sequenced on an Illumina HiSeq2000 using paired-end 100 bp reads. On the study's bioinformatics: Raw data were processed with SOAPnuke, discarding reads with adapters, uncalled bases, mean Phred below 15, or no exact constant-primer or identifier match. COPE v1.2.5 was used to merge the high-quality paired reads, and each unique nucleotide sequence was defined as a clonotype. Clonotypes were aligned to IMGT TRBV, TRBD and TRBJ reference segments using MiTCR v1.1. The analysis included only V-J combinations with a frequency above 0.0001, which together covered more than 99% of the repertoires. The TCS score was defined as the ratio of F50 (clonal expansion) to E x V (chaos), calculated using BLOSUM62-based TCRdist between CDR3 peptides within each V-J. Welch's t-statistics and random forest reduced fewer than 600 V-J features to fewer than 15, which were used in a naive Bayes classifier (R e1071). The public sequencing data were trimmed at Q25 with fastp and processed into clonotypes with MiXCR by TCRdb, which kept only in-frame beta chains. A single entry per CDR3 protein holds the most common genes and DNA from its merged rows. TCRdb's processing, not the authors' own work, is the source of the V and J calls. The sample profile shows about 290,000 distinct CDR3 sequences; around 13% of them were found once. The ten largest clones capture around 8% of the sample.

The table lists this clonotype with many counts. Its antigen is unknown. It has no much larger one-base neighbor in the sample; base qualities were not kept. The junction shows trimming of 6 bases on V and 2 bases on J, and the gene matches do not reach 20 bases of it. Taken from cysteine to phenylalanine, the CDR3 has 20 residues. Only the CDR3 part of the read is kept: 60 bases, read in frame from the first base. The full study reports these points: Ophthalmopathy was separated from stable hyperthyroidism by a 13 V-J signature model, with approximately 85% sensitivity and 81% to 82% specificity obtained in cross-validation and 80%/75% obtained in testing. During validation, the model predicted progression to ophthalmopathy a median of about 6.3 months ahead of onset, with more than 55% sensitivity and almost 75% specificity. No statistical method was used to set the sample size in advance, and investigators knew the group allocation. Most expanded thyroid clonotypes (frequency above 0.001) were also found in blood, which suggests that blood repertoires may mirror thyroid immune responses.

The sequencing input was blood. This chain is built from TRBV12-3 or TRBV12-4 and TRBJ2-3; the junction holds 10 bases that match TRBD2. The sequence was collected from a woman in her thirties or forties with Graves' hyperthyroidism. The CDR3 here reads CASSSSLPGASGGFTDTQYF. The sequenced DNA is TGTGCCAGCAGCTCCTCCCTGCCTGGTGCTAGCGGGGGATTCACAGATACGCAGTATTTT.